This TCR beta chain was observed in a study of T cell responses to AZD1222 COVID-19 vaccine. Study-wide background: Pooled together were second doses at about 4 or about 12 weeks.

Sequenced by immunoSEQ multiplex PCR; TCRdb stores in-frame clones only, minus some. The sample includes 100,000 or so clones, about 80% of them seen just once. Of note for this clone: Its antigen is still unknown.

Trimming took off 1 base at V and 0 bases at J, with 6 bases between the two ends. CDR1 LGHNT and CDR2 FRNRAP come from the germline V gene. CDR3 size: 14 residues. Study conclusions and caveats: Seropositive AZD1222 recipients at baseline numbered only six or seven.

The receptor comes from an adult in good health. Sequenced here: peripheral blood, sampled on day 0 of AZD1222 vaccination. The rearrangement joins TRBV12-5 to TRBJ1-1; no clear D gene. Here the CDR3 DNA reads TGTGCTAGTGGTTTGGGCGGTATGAACACTGAAGCTTTCTTT. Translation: CASGLGGMNTEAFF.